Included here is one TCR beta chain sequence, with context. Its antigen is not identified. Primers used in a second PCR of roughly 6 to 11 cycles were a sample-barcoded 5' primer and a J-beta primer mix. TCRdb redid the calling of the 5' RACE reads with MiXCR, one entry per CDR3 protein. The sample consists of around 690,000 distinct CDR3 sequences, about 54% of them appearing once. Individuals who donated were healthy Caucasians from Russia aged roughly 6 to 100. CDR3 length equals 14 residues. Germline loops: CDR1 SQVTM, CDR2 ANQGSEA. The entry originates in a study of blood T cells in healthy people across ages. Study results and caveats: While age rose, TCR beta diversity per million T cells dropped in a roughly linear way. More naive CD4+ cells and higher diversity were found in long-lived than in aged donors. Unknown donor CMV status possibly confounded expanded clonotype changes.

This clonotype originated in a man aged 55 to 70 in good health. The source material was blood. J is TRBJ2-7 and V is TRBV29-1; 8 bases are shared with TRBD2. The end of the DNA fits TRBJ2-5 better, so the J call may be wrong. The DNA for the CDR3 is TGCAGCGTTGTAGGTAGCGGGGTCGGAGAGACCCAGTACTTC. Amino acids: CSVVGSGVGETQYF.